This T cell receptor beta chain originates from a study of shared clonotypes between healthy human individuals. Measured with immunoSEQ multiplex PCR; TCRdb has only the in-frame clones, and not every one. The data show 200,000 to 250,000 clones, 65% seen once. The junction had 6 bases not matched to a gene; V was cut back by 6 bases and J by 2 bases. From germline, CDR1 is SQVTM and CDR2 ANQGSEA. The CDR3 spans 14 residues. Sequenced sample: memory CD4+ T cells sorted from blood. Subset of the sample: CD45RA-negative fraction. This sequence originates from a man younger than 45 in good health. The chain couples TRBV29-1 to TRBJ1-4, with 7 bases fitting TRBD1. The CDR3 coding sequence is TGCAGCGTGGCACCAGGGGGGACTAATGAAAAACTGTTTTTT. Translated: CSVAPGGTNEKLFF.